One sample yielded the 24 T cell receptor beta chains listed below, sequenced in a study of a mutant IDH1 vaccine in newly diagnosed glioma. The antigens for these receptors are not known. Measured with immunoSEQ multiplex PCR; TCRdb has only the in-frame clones, and not every one. The table has 35,000 to 40,000 clones, about four fifths seen once. The time point was: week 11, during vaccination. Topical imiquimod was applied with each vaccine dose, which held 300 ug of mutant IDH1 20-mer peptide. This specimen consisted of PBMCs, obtained from a glioma patient whose treatment included an IDH1 peptide vaccine. The receptors stem from a man aged 35-49 years with glioma.

Points on this clone: At one boundary the junction diverges from the germline segment, which might be a read error. The V gene is TRBV27, the J gene TRBJ1-1, with a weak D call TRBD1 (6 bases). This CDR3 contains 12 residues. Germline V gene data show CDR1 as MNHEY and CDR2 as SMNVEV (reference sequence). CDR3: CASSLGPGAFIF. The CDR3 DNA is TGTGCCAGCAGTTTGGGGCCGGGGGCGTTTATCTTT.

The J gene is TRBJ2-4, the V gene TRBV7-4; weak D call: TRBD1 (6 bases). V was shortened by 4 bases and J by 6 bases, with 13 bases between the two germline ends. The CDR3 sequence is 14 residues long. Germline assignment: CDR1 SGHVT and CDR2 SQSDAQ. The chain's CDR3 is CASSSWTEGNIQYF. CDR3 DNA sequence: TGTGCCAGCAGCTCTTGGACAGAGGGAAACATTCAGTACTTC.

This chain connects TRBV7-2 to TRBJ2-2; no reliable D call. This CDR3 is 15 amino acids long. Trimming left V 4 bases short and J 4 bases short, with 13 bases between. The germline V gene encodes CDR1 SGHTA and CDR2 FQGNSA. The CDR3 DNA reads TGTGCCAGCAGCTCCCAAGGTCTACTCACCGGGGAGCTGTTTTTT. Residues: CASSSQGLLTGELFF.

The V call is TRBV4-1, the J call TRBJ2-2; D not certain. Trimming cost V 0 bases and J 4 bases, with 12 bases left between them. CDR1 MGHRA and CDR2 YSYEKL come from the germline V gene. The CDR3 is made up of 16 amino acids. CDR3 sequence reads: CASSQDRAVLTGELFF. CDR3 DNA sequence: TGCGCCAGCAGCCAAGATCGGGCAGTTCTCACCGGGGAGCTGTTTTTT.

The chain has TRBV7-3 and TRBJ2-5; unclear D gene. The CDR3 is 12 residues long. The V end lost 5 bases, the J end lost 14 bases, and 18 bases lay between the germline ends. Germline V gene lookup returns CDR1 SGHTA and CDR2 FQGTGA. The CDR3 protein is CASSQNKGVRYF. Here the CDR3 DNA reads TGTGCCAGCAGCCAAAACAAAGGAGTTCGATACTTC.

This chain connects TRBV5-6 to TRBJ1-5; D perhaps matches TRBD1 (6 bases). Germline-derived CDR1 and CDR2 are SGHDT and YYEEEE. Trimming took off 1 base at V and 7 bases at J, with 12 bases between the two ends. The CDR3 covers 14 residues. CDR3 in DNA: TGTGCCAGCAGCTTGAGAACAGGGCGGCAGCCCCAGCATTTT. Translating gives CASSLRTGRQPQHF.

The chain joins TRBV2 to TRBJ1-1; D is uncertain. Trimming stripped 10 bases from V and 0 bases from J, with 6 bases between. Germline V gives CDR1 SNHLY, CDR2 FYNNEI. The CDR3 has 11 amino acids. DNA for the CDR3: TGTGCCACCGGGGTGAACACTGAAGCTTTCTTT. Amino acid sequence: CATGVNTEAFF.

The chain joins TRBV7-7 to TRBJ2-1, with TRBD2 matching 14 bases. V dropped 4 bases and J dropped 6; count of bases not matched to a gene: 5. The CDR3 runs 16 residues. CDR1 and CDR2 (germline): SSHAT, FNYEAQ (reference sequence). Written as DNA, the CDR3 is TGTGCCAGCAGCTCCGCCGGGACTAGCGGGAGCAATGAGCAGTTCTTC. Translation: CASSSAGTSGSNEQFF. The variable domain in full, completed from reference TRBV7-7 and TRBJ2-1, reads GAGVSQSPRYKVTKRGQDVTLRCDPISSHATLYWYQQALGQGPEFLTYFNYEAQPDKSGLPSDRFSAERPEGSISTLTIQRTEQRDSAMYRCASSSAGTSGSNEQFFGPGTRLTVL.

The chain combines TRBV4-2 with TRBJ1-4; D is unresolved. Trimming took 4 bases from V and 8 from J, leaving 14 bases between them. This CDR3 has 14 amino acids. The germline V gene has CDR1 LGHNA and CDR2 YNFKEQ. The CDR3 loop reads CASSPGVQWEKLFF. In nucleotides, the CDR3 is TGTGCCAGCAGCCCGGGAGTACAATGGGAAAAACTGTTTTTT.

The chain carries TRBV21-1 and TRBJ1-5. TRBV21-1 represents a pseudogene. This CDR3 contains 14 residues. The CDR3 loop is CASSLRVQHQPQHF. DNA of the CDR3: TGTGCCAGCAGCCTCCGTGTGCAGCACCAGCCCCAGCATTTT.

V usage is TRBV7-2 and J usage is TRBJ2-5, with D possibly matching TRBD1 (6 bases). V lost 10 bases and J 6 bases, leaving 15 bases between the germline ends. The CDR3 is made up of 12 amino acids. Germline CDR1 SGHTA, CDR2 FQGNSA. The CDR3 nucleotides are TGTGCCACTTCCACCGACAGGAAGACCCAGTACTTC. Encoded protein: CATSTDRKTQYF.

The chain has TRBV5-1 and TRBJ1-3, with TRBD1 as a possible D gene (6 bases). This CDR3 has 16 residues. Germline V gene data show CDR1 as SGHRS and CDR2 as YFSETQ. Deletions cut 2 bases from V and 2 bases from J, with 14 bases between. The CDR3 spells CASSLQGKTTGNTIYF. CDR3 DNA sequence: TGCGCCAGCAGCTTACAGGGCAAAACAACTGGAAACACCATATATTTT.

The chain joins TRBV29-1 to TRBJ2-7, with D possibly being TRBD1 (6 bases). Trimming took 6 bases from V and 7 from J, leaving 22 bases between them. This CDR3 is built from 14 residues. Germline V gene lookup returns CDR1 SQVTM and CDR2 ANQGSEA. The CDR3 is CSVRVGTPTTEQYF. The CDR3, as DNA: TGCAGCGTCAGGGTAGGGACACCTACGACGGAGCAGTACTTC.

This chain uses TRBV9 with TRBJ2-2, with TRBD2 identical over 9 bases. The junction had 4 bases not matched to a gene; V was cut back by 4 bases and J by 0 bases. The CDR3 sequence is 16 residues long. Germline V gene data show CDR1 as SGDLS and CDR2 as YYNGEE. This CDR3 is CASSHLAGTNTGELFF. DNA for the CDR3: TGTGCCAGCAGCCATCTAGCGGGGACGAACACCGGGGAGCTGTTTTTT.

V usage is TRBV2 and J usage is TRBJ2-3; TRBD2 matches 8 bases. V trimming: 2 bases; J trimming: 4 bases; junction bases outside the gene matches: 2. CDR1 is SNHLY, CDR2 FYNNEI, per germline. The CDR3 has 14 residues. CDR3 DNA sequence: TGTGCCAGCAGTGAACGGGGGGGGGCAGATACGCAGTATTTT. Amino acids: CASSERGGADTQYF.

The chain joins TRBV27 to TRBJ2-5; TRBD2 matches 10 bases. The end of the DNA aligns better with TRBJ2-7, so the J call may be wrong. This CDR3 contains 14 residues. CDR1 and CDR2 (germline): MNHEY, SMNVEV (reference sequence). The CDR3 sequence is CASRPGLAGVEQYF. The CDR3 DNA reads TGTGCCAGCAGGCCGGGGCTAGCGGGAGTCGAGCAGTACTTC.

The V gene is TRBV6-6, the J gene TRBJ1-2; no clear D gene. V shed 2 bases and J shed 4 bases, with 8 bases lying between them. The germline V gene encodes CDR1 MNHNY and CDR2 SVGAGI (reference sequence). The CDR3 has 13 residues. The CDR3 loop is CASSYEDAYGYTF. Here the CDR3 DNA reads TGTGCCAGCAGTTACGAGGACGCCTATGGCTACACCTTC.

This rearrangement joins TRBV4-3 to TRBJ2-4; 12 positions agree with TRBD2. Per germline, CDR1 LGHNA and CDR2 YSLEER. J lost 0 bases, V lost 4 bases, and 10 bases had no gene match. The length of the CDR3 is 19 residues. CDR3: CASSPGASGRAGAKNIQYF. The DNA for the CDR3 is TGCGCCAGCAGCCCGGGTGCTAGCGGGAGGGCCGGAGCCAAAAACATTCAGTACTTC.

CDR3 protein: CASRSGGAGYTEAFF. Written as DNA, the CDR3 is TGTGCCAGCAGGTCAGGGGGCGCCGGTTACACTGAAGCTTTCTTT. The rearrangement links TRBV6-5 to TRBJ1-1; the match to TRBD1 covers 8 bases. CDR1 is MNHEY and CDR2 is SVGAGI in the germline V gene. The CDR3 runs to 15 residues. V shed 6 bases, J shed 3 bases, and the junction held 9 bases outside the gene matches.

The chain couples TRBV28 to TRBJ2-7; 14 bases map to TRBD2. The CDR3 runs 22 residues. Trimming removed 5 bases from V and 5 bases from J; junction bases left unmatched: 26. The germline gives CDR1 MDHEN, CDR2 SYDVKM. The CDR3 coding sequence is TGTGCCAGCAGTGTGGGCCGCCCTCCGGGACTAGCGGGAGTCGAGTCGTACGACGAGCAGTACTTC. Residues: CASSVGRPPGLAGVESYDEQYF.

V is TRBV6-6 and J is TRBJ2-1, with D possibly being TRBD1 (6 bases). The CDR3 has 15 residues. Trimming left V 9 bases short and J 0 bases short, with 15 bases between. CDR1 and CDR2 (germline): MNHNY, SVGAGI (reference sequence). The CDR3 DNA follows: TGTGCCAGTAGAGGGGGTTCAAGCTCCTACAATGAGCAGTTCTTC. Translated: CASRGGSSSYNEQFF.

V gene TRBV29-1 combines with J gene TRBJ2-3; 7 bases are shared with TRBD2. Germline CDR1 is SQVTM and CDR2 is ANQGSEA. The CDR3 totals 11 residues. CDR3 amino acids: CRGGDTDTQYF. DNA for the CDR3: TGCAGGGGGGGGGACACAGATACGCAGTATTTT.

J is TRBJ2-7 and V is TRBV6-5; D may be TRBD2 (6 bases). In germline, CDR1 is MNHEY, CDR2 SVGAGI. This CDR3 is built from 14 residues. V was trimmed by 2 bases and J by 0 bases, leaving 8 bases between them. As DNA, the CDR3 is TGTGCCAGCAGTTACGGCGGGACCTCCTACGAGCAGTACTTC. It specifies CASSYGGTSYEQYF.

The chain couples TRBV5-6 to TRBJ1-3; tentatively, D is TRBD1 (5 bases). The CDR3 contains 15 residues. Germline CDR1 reads SGHDT; CDR2 reads YYEEEE. Between the trimmed V and J ends, which lost 1 base and 3 bases, there was a span of 11 bases. The CDR3 nucleotides read TGTGCCAGCAGCTTGCCCGGGGGGAATGGAAACACCATATATTTT. This sequence encodes CASSLPGGNGNTIYF.